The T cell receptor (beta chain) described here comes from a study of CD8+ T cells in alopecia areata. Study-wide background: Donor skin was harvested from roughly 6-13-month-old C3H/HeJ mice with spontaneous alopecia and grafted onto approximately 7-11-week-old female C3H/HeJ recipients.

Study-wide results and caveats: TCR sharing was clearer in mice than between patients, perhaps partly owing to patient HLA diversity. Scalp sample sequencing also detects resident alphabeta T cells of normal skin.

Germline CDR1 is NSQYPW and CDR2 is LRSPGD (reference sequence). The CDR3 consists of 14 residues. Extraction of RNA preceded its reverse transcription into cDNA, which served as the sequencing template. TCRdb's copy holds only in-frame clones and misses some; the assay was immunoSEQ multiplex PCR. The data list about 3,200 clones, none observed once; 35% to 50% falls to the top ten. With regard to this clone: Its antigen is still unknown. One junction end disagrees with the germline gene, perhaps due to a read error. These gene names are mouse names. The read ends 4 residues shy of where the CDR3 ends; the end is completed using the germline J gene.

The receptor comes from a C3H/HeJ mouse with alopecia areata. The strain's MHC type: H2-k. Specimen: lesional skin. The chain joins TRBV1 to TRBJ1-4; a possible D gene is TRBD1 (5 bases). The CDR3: CPCSASRDDERLFF. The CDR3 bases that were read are TGCCCCTGCAGTGCATCCAGGGATGACGAA.